A selection of T cell receptor beta chains follows, all from one sample in a study of T cell repertoires in cytomegalovirus infection. TCRdb analysed the reads with MiXCR anew, one entry per CDR3 protein. The data contain 230,000 or so distinct CDR3 sequences, 15% to 20% of them seen just once; the ten biggest clones take up around half. The sequenced sample was CD8+ T cells from PBMCs. These receptors came from a human donor in good health (CMV status not recorded). Some clones in this sample may be carry-over from other donors' samples. Each CDR3 is given with its conserved first and last residue. D genes are given only for firm matches. A clone size is listed for some rows: how often the clone was seen (once, few, many), or a class if it is expanded.

TRBV7-2	TRBD2	many	TRBJ2-5	CASSQRAMTSGVMETQYF	TGTGCCAGCAGCCAGCGAGCTATGACTAGCGGGGTAATGGAGACCCAGTACTTC
TRBV7-2	NA	many	TRBJ2-5	CASSLRRANQETQYF	TGTGCCAGCAGCTTACGTAGGGCTAACCAAGAGACCCAGTACTTC
TRBV7-9	NA	NA	TRBJ2-3	CASSPLPRGTDTQYF	TGTGCCAGCAGCCCCTTACCTCGGGGCACAGATACGCAGTATTTT
TRBV25-1	TRBD1	NA	TRBJ1-1	CASSEYFEDRGQTEAFF	TGTGCCAGCAGTGAATATTTTGAGGACAGGGGGCAGACTGAAGCTTTCTTT
TRBV7-9	NA	many	TRBJ1-3	CASSATGIQNGNTIYF	TGTGCCAGCAGCGCAACCGGGATCCAAAATGGAAACACCATATATTTT
TRBV6-6	NA	few	TRBJ2-1	CASTPAPPEGYNEQFF	TGTGCCAGCACCCCCGCCCCACCTGAGGGGTACAATGAGCAGTTCTTC
TRBV25-1	TRBD1	few	TRBJ1-1	CASSEVRMRGQEAMNTEAFF	TGTGCCAGCAGTGAGGTGAGAATGAGGGGACAGGAGGCGATGAACACTGAAGCTTTCTTT
TRBV27	TRBD1	NA	TRBJ2-1	CASSLGQGVGEQFF	TGTGCCAGCAGCCTGGGACAGGGGGTGGGTGAGCAGTTCTTC
TRBV6-2/TRBV6-3	TRBD1	NA	TRBJ1-1	CASRSSGTGGAFTEAFF	TGTGCCAGCAGAAGCTCCGGGACAGGGGGCGCTTTCACTGAAGCTTTCTTT
TRBV6-8	NA	few	TRBJ2-7	CASSWTGRSKGQYF	TGTGCCAGCAGCTGGACGGGTCGGTCTAAGGGGCAGTACTTC
TRBV28	NA	many	TRBJ1-4	CASSPTGRTTNEKLFF	TGTGCCAGCAGTCCGACAGGCAGAACAACTAATGAAAAACTGTTTTTT
TRBV6-6	TRBD1	NA	TRBJ1-2	CASSRGQGYGYTF	TGTGCCAGCAGCCGGGGACAGGGCTATGGCTACACCTTC
TRBV10-3	NA	many	TRBJ2-1	CAISELDRPDEQFF	TGTGCCATCAGTGAGTTAGACCGGCCGGATGAGCAGTTCTTC
TRBV6-2/TRBV6-3	NA	many	TRBJ2-7	CASSYSMGDSQLFYEQYF	TGTGCCAGCAGTTACTCGATGGGAGACTCGCAACTATTCTACGAGCAGTACTTC
TRBV2	TRBD2	few	TRBJ2-1	CASSGSSGDYNEQFF	TGTGCCAGCAGTGGGTCTAGCGGGGACTACAATGAGCAGTTCTTC
TRBV4-1	NA	many	TRBJ1-5	CASSQDFPGPMASNQPQHF	TGCGCCAGCAGCCAAGATTTCCCAGGGCCCATGGCGAGCAATCAGCCCCAGCATTTT
TRBV15	NA	NA	TRBJ2-7	CATSPRGGAYEQYF	TGTGCCACCAGCCCAAGAGGCGGAGCCTACGAGCAGTACTTC
TRBV5-1	NA	NA	TRBJ2-7	CASSLRRGPYEQYF	TGCGCCAGCAGCTTGCGGAGGGGGCCCTACGAGCAGTACTTC
TRBV7-2	NA	many	TRBJ1-2	CASSLEGYYSLSDYTF	TGTGCCAGCAGCTTAGAAGGTTATTACAGCCTGAGTGACTACACCTTC
TRBV7-6	NA	many	TRBJ1-2	CASSLGEGVDGYTF	TGTGCCAGCAGCTTAGGGGAGGGGGTGGATGGCTACACCTTC
TRBV4-1	NA	NA	TRBJ1-5	CASSLFQGRQPQHF	TGCGCCAGCAGTTTGTTTCAGGGCAGGCAGCCCCAGCATTTT
TRBV4-3	NA	NA	TRBJ2-3	CASSWGGSTDTQYF	TGCGCCAGCAGCTGGGGGGGCAGCACAGATACGCAGTATTTT
TRBV10-3	NA	few	TRBJ2-3	CAISESTWLEKTDTQYF	TGTGCCATCAGTGAGTCGACGTGGTTGGAGAAGACAGATACGCAGTATTTT
TRBV19	NA	NA	TRBJ1-1	CASKRDNPNTEAFF	TGTGCCAGTAAACGGGATAACCCGAACACTGAAGCTTTCTTT
TRBV7-9	NA	many	TRBJ2-6	CASSNKDTGANVLTF	TGTGCCAGCAGCAACAAAGACACTGGGGCCAACGTCCTGACTTTC
TRBV7-9	TRBD1	NA	TRBJ2-5	CASSLWTGEETQYF	TGTGCCAGCAGCTTGTGGACAGGGGAGGAGACCCAGTACTTC
TRBV28	NA	many	TRBJ1-2	CASSLRGLRGYTF	TGTGCCAGCAGTTTGCGGGGGCTGAGGGGCTACACCTTC
TRBV29-1	TRBD1	NA	TRBJ2-4	CSVEDRWTGVNRNIQYF	TGCAGCGTTGAAGATCGGTGGACAGGGGTGAATAGAAACATTCAGTACTTC
TRBV25-1	NA	NA	TRBJ2-1	CASSGDRPSDEQFF	TGTGCCAGCAGTGGTGACAGACCGAGCGATGAGCAGTTCTTC
TRBV20-1	NA	NA	TRBJ1-2	CSARDQDRNYGYTF	TGCAGTGCTAGAGACCAGGACCGGAACTATGGCTACACCTTC
TRBV20-1	NA	NA	TRBJ2-6	CSARELSGANVLTF	TGCAGTGCTAGAGAACTCTCTGGGGCCAACGTCCTGACTTTC
TRBV12-3/TRBV12-4	TRBD1	few	TRBJ1-1	CASSPPDRVTFF	TGTGCCAGCAGTCCCCCGGACAGGGTGACTTTCTTT
TRBV7-9	NA	many	TRBJ2-1	CASSSFLNEQFF	TGTGCCAGCAGCTCATTCCTCAATGAGCAGTTCTTC
TRBV11-2	TRBD1	many	TRBJ2-1	CASSSVTLTGHNEQFF	TGTGCCAGCAGCTCCGTGACCCTGACAGGGCACAATGAGCAGTTCTTC
TRBV4-1	NA	many	TRBJ2-3	CASSQGINAAADTQYF	TGCGCCAGCAGCCAAGGTATTAACGCAGCTGCAGATACGCAGTATTTT
TRBV7-6	NA	many	TRBJ2-1	CASSPREGVYNEQFF	TGTGCCAGCAGCCCCCGGGAAGGGGTGTACAATGAGCAGTTCTTC
TRBV7-2	TRBD1	many	TRBJ1-2	CASSLALSFFEGQGVTNYGYTF	TGTGCCAGCAGCTTAGCGCTATCATTCTTCGAGGGACAGGGTGTCACTAACTATGGCTACACCTTC
TRBV7-9	NA	few	TRBJ2-3	CASSHQGRRATDTQYF	TGTGCCAGCAGCCACCAGGGGAGGCGGGCGACAGATACGCAGTATTTT
TRBV5-6	NA	few	TRBJ1-2	CASSLFAGHYGYTF	TGTGCCAGCAGCTTGTTTGCAGGACACTATGGCTACACCTTC
TRBV7-9	NA	many	TRBJ1-3	CASTSPRDISGNTIYF	TGTGCCAGCACCAGCCCACGGGACATCTCTGGAAACACCATATATTTT
TRBV6-6	TRBD1	NA	TRBJ2-2	CASSYRTGFGTGELFF	TGTGCCAGCAGTTACAGGACAGGGTTCGGCACCGGGGAGCTGTTTTTT
TRBV7-3	TRBD2	few	TRBJ2-1	CASSGRTSGVEEQFF	TGTGCCAGCAGCGGTAGGACTAGCGGGGTCGAGGAGCAGTTCTTC
TRBV4-2	TRBD2	NA	TRBJ2-3	CASSQVFPAGGITDTQYF	TGTGCCAGCAGCCAAGTTTTTCCAGCGGGGGGGATCACAGATACGCAGTATTTT
TRBV28	NA	many	TRBJ1-5	CASSLRNQGSNQPQHF	TGTGCCAGCAGTTTACGGAACCAGGGTAGCAATCAGCCCCAGCATTTT
TRBV2	NA	NA	TRBJ2-5	CASSEGPSGWETQYF	TGTGCCAGCAGTGAAGGACCCTCCGGGTGGGAGACCCAGTACTTC
TRBV28	TRBD1	NA	TRBJ2-2	CASSSGQGARGELFF	TGTGCCAGCAGTTCTGGACAGGGGGCGCGCGGGGAGCTGTTTTTT
TRBV28	TRBD1	few	TRBJ1-6	CASSSGQISSYNSPLHF	TGTGCCAGCAGTTCGGGACAGATTAGCTCCTATAATTCACCCCTCCACTTT
TRBV6-2/TRBV6-3	NA	many	TRBJ2-5	CASTPLGGQETQYF	TGTGCCAGCACCCCTCTGGGCGGGCAAGAGACCCAGTACTTC
TRBV7-3	NA	NA	TRBJ2-1	CASSLLSGVISYNEQFF	TGTGCCAGCAGCTTATTATCGGGGGTGATCTCCTACAATGAGCAGTTCTTC
TRBV29-1	NA	NA	TRBJ2-7	CSVGWGPYEQYF	TGCAGCGTTGGCTGGGGACCCTACGAGCAGTACTTC
TRBV19	NA	once	TRBJ2-7	CASSDRGEQYF	TGTGCCAGTAGTGACCGGGGCGAGCAGTACTTC
TRBV19	TRBD1	few	TRBJ1-6	CASSPSGTGNSPLHF	TGTGCCAGTAGTCCTTCCGGGACAGGGAATTCACCCCTCCACTTT
TRBV6-1	NA	NA	TRBJ1-6	CASSETGTRYNSPLHF	TGTGCCAGCAGTGAGACTGGGACACGTTATAATTCACCCCTCCACTTT